The rows below give T cell receptor beta chains drawn from one sample of a study of human thymus T cells. The data were produced by immunoSEQ multiplex PCR, yet TCRdb's version contains in-frame clones alone and is incomplete. The sample records roughly 130,000 clones, about 94% being singletons. Sequences were obtained from thymus tissue. The receptors were gathered from a boy less than two years old with a congenital heart defect but otherwise immunologically healthy. Each CDR3 is given with its conserved first and last residue. A D gene is named only where the DNA matches it firmly. Clone size, where shown, is once, few, many, or a class for clones that have expanded.

j_call | clone_size | v_call | d_call | cdr3_nt | cdr3_aa
TRBJ1-4 | - | TRBV19 | - | TGTGCCAGTACCTTACCCTTCGGAACTAATGAAAAACTGTTTTTT | CASTLPFGTNEKLFF
TRBJ1-2 | few | TRBV5-5 | - | TGTGCCAGCAGCGACCCGACAGTATTCTATGGCTACACCTTC | CASSDPTVFYGYTF
TRBJ2-6 | - | TRBV2 | - | TGTGCCAGCATCCTTTGGCAGGGCACCCCCTCTGGGGCCAACGTCCTGACTTTC | CASILWQGTPSGANVLTF
TRBJ1-4 | - | TRBV7-2 | - | TGTGCCAGCAGCGGGCTTAATGAAAAACTGTTTTTT | CASSGLNEKLFF
TRBJ2-5 | - | TRBV27 | - | TGTGCCAGCAGTGACTTCGGGACGTCGCAAGAGACCCAGTACTTC | CASSDFGTSQETQYF
TRBJ1-2 | once | TRBV30 | - | TGTGCCTGGAGGGGTCCTCTCTATGGCTACACCTTC | CAWRGPLYGYTF
TRBJ1-2 | once | TRBV28 | - | TGTGCCAGCAGTTTATTCAGGGTGAGAGGCTACACCTTC | CASSLFRVRGYTF
TRBJ1-1 | once | TRBV10-3 | - | TGTGCCATCAGGGAACGGGACAAGAACACTGAAGCTTTCTTT | CAIRERDKNTEAFF
TRBJ2-7 | - | TRBV19 | - | TGTGCCAGTAGTGCCTCTGCGGGGACGGCTTCCTACGAGCAGTACTTC | CASSASAGTASYEQYF
TRBJ2-2 | once | TRBV19 | TRBD1 | TGTGCCAGTACGGACAGGGCCTTTGGCACCGGGGAGCTGTTTTTT | CASTDRAFGTGELFF
TRBJ2-3 | - | TRBV9 | TRBD2 | TGTGCCAGCAGCGTAGGGTGGCTAGCGGGCACAGATACGCAGTATTTT | CASSVGWLAGTDTQYF
TRBJ2-5 | - | TRBV6-6 | - | TGTGCCAGCAGCTTCGCTTATCATCCCCCGAAGACCCAGTACTTC | CASSFAYHPPKTQYF
TRBJ2-7 | - | TRBV4-2 | TRBD2 | TGTGCCAGCAGCCAAGGACTAGCGGGGGGGCGAACCTACGAGCAGTACTTC | CASSQGLAGGRTYEQYF
TRBJ2-7 | - | TRBV9 | - | TGTGCCAGCAGCGCCACAGATTTTAAAGGCGAGCAGTACTTC | CASSATDFKGEQYF
TRBJ1-1 | - | TRBV6-6 | - | TGTGCCAGCAGTTACTCTATCAGGGTGAACACTGAAGCTTTCTTT | CASSYSIRVNTEAFF
TRBJ2-5 | - | TRBV27 | TRBD2 | TGTGCCAGCAGTTTAAAGCGGGGGCGACAAGAGACCCAGTACTTC | CASSLKRGRQETQYF
TRBJ2-3 | once | TRBV12-5 | - | TGTGCTAGTGGTTTAGCCAGGAACCCTGCCAGCACAGATACGCAGTATTTT | CASGLARNPASTDTQYF
TRBJ2-7 | - | TRBV10-2 | - | TGCGCCAGCAGTGAGCGATACGAGCAGTACTTC | CASSERYEQYF